This TCR beta chain was retrieved from a study of cytomegalovirus exposure and HLA in healthy donors. Points from the study as a whole: In a later analysis, TCR beta V- and J-gene trimming showed a link to a missense DCLRE1C variant. In the analysis, some V segments, TRBV6-2 and TRBV6-3 included, were excluded as indistinguishable. Using the classifier, cytomegalovirus status was reportedly diagnosed with high specificity and sensitivity. Prior analysis indicated that the majority of TCR beta V segments exhibited productivity approximately 90% or approximately 30% of the time.

Amplification used 60 Vbeta primers and 13 Jbeta primers. Profiling relied on immunoSEQ multiplex PCR, and the TCRdb table lists in-frame clones only, not all of them. The data show around 19,000 clones, approximately 80% seen once. Trimming left V 5 bases short and J 11 bases short, with 15 bases between. The CDR3 extends over 13 amino acids. Germline V CDR1 and CDR2: MDHEN, SYDVKM. Details on this clone: Antigen unknown.

The chain recombines TRBV28 with TRBJ1-4; D possibly corresponds to TRBD1 (5 bases). The receptor's source is a human donor in good health. What was sequenced was PBMCs. The CDR3 loop reads CASSTDISEKLFF. The CDR3, as DNA: TGTGCCAGCAGTACGGACATATCTGAGAAACTGTTTTTT.